One and the same sample provided the 16 T cell receptor beta chains below, sequenced in a study of post-analysis software for immune sequencing data. Study outcomes and limitations: There were a few TRBV segments more frequent in patients than controls, and TRBV5-6, TRBV5-1 and TRBV20-1 were among them.

These receptors are not linked to any known antigen. Unique molecular identifiers were present in the TCR beta cDNA libraries. TCRdb itself ran the PCR reads through MiXCR, one entry per CDR3 protein. Here the sample spans roughly 800,000 distinct CDR3 sequences, roughly 29% being singletons. The sample taken for sequencing was blood. The receptor set was obtained from a girl under 18 with multiple sclerosis.

This clonotype was seen only a few times. The V gene is TRBV13, the J gene TRBJ1-4; possible D gene TRBD1, 5 bases. The CDR3 is made up of 14 amino acids. Per germline, CDR1 PRHDT and CDR2 FYEKMQ (reference sequence). V lost 3 bases and J lost 4, with 9 bases in between. The CDR3 region is CASSFQGYNEKLFF. The CDR3 nucleotides read TGTGCCAGCAGCTTTCAGGGTTATAATGAAAAACTGTTTTTT.

Notes on this clonotype: This CDR3 fails to terminate in the conserved phenylalanine or tryptophan, so it likely reflects a read error. V gene TRBV28 combines with J gene TRBJ2-1; 7 nucleotides line up with TRBD2. Germline V gives CDR1 MDHEN, CDR2 SYDVKM. This CDR3 has 14 amino acids. J gave up 3 bases and V 7 bases, and 6 bases lay outside the gene matches. The CDR3: CASTSTSFYNEQFI. CDR3 bases: TGTGCCAGCACCTCGACTAGCTTCTACAATGAGCAGTTCATC.

Note on this clonotype: A clone one base away is much larger, so this may be a read error. CDR3 amino acids: CASSCGTVTDTQYF. The CDR3 nucleotides are TGTGCCAGCAGTTGCGGGACAGTTACAGATACGCAGTATTTT. V usage is TRBV12-3 or TRBV12-4 and J usage is TRBJ2-3; a possible D gene is TRBD1 (7 bases). With 4 bases removed from V and 3 bases from J, the gap between germline ends came to 11 bases. The CDR3 sequence is 14 residues long.

A few counts support this clonotype. This chain links TRBV5-1 with TRBJ2-5; D possibly corresponds to TRBD1 (7 bases). CDR3 length equals 15 residues. Trimming took 4 bases from V and 1 from J, leaving 14 bases between them. Germline V gene lookup returns CDR1 SGHRS and CDR2 YFSETQ. The CDR3, as DNA: TGCGCCAGCAGCGAGGAGGGACAGTCCCAAGAGACCCAGTACTTC. Its protein is CASSEEGQSQETQYF.

V gene TRBV6-6 combines with J gene TRBJ1-5; D remains unclear. Trimming shortened V by 7 bases and J by 3 bases, and 13 bases separated the two germline ends. Germline CDR1 reads MNHNY; CDR2 reads SVGAGI (reference sequence). This CDR3 is built from 14 residues. Here the CDR3 reads CASTGSAANQPQHF. The CDR3 region has the DNA TGTGCCAGCACTGGTTCGGCAGCCAATCAGCCCCAGCATTTT.

V gene TRBV12-3 or TRBV12-4 combines with J gene TRBJ2-7; TRBD2 agrees at 8 bases. Unmatched junction bases numbered 7, after V lost 2 bases and J lost 7 bases. The CDR3 covers 14 residues. The CDR3 sequence is CASSLSGLENEQYF. CDR3 nucleotides: TGTGCCAGCAGTTTATCGGGACTAGAGAATGAGCAGTACTTC.

This sequence joins TRBV5-1 and TRBJ1-2; D is perhaps TRBD1 (5 bases). Trimming shortened V by 4 bases and J by 8 bases, and 15 bases separated the two germline ends. The germline CDR1 and CDR2 sequences are SGHRS and YFSETQ. This CDR3 region has 13 residues. The DNA of the CDR3 is TGCGCCAGCAGCGAACAGGATTTTTACGGCTACACCTTC. Translating it yields CASSEQDFYGYTF.

The chain joins TRBV6-5 to TRBJ1-1, with TRBD1 as a possible D gene (6 bases). The V and J ends lost 6 bases and 0 bases respectively, with 14 bases between them. Per the germline V gene, CDR1 is MNHEY and CDR2 is SVGAGI. The CDR3 spans 15 residues. This CDR3 reads CASRHGTLMNTEAFF. In nucleotides, the CDR3 is TGTGCCAGCAGGCACGGGACACTAATGAACACTGAAGCTTTCTTT.

V is TRBV5-1 and J is TRBJ1-1; 7 bases map to TRBD1. The V gene end was trimmed by 7 bases and the J gene end by 6 bases; junction bases not matched to a gene: 3. This CDR3 is 11 amino acids long. The germline V gene has CDR1 SGHRS and CDR2 YFSETQ. The CDR3 here is CASRQGAEAFF. The CDR3 nucleotides are TGCGCCAGCCGACAGGGAGCTGAAGCTTTCTTT.

The chain recombines TRBV5-8 with TRBJ2-7; D might be TRBD2 (5 bases). The CDR3 contains 14 residues. V was shortened by 3 bases and J by 6 bases, with 16 bases between the two germline ends. Germline loops: CDR1 SGHTS, CDR2 YDEGEE. In nucleotides, the CDR3 is TGTGCCAGCAGCTCAACGGGGTCATTCACCGAGCAGTACTTC. It translates to CASSSTGSFTEQYF.

This clonotype was seen more than once but under ten times. In DNA form, the CDR3 reads TGCAGTGCTAGAGAGGCTGGGACAGGAGATTACCAAGAGACCCAGTACTTC. It is translated as CSAREAGTGDYQETQYF. The chain couples TRBV20-1 to TRBJ2-5, with TRBD1 matching over 8 bases. After removal of 0 bases from V and 0 bases from J, the junction contained 9 bases not matched to a gene. Germline assignment: CDR1 DFQATT and CDR2 SNEGSKA (reference sequence). The CDR3 runs to 17 residues.

This chain joins TRBV29-1 and TRBJ1-4; D may be TRBD1 (5 bases). Trimming pared 5 bases from V and 0 bases from J, leaving 7 bases between. Germline V gives CDR1 SQVTM, CDR2 ANQGSEA. The CDR3 runs 13 residues. CDR3 loop: CSVMTATNEKLFF. The CDR3 DNA reads as TGCAGCGTTATGACAGCAACTAATGAAAAACTGTTTTTT.

V usage is TRBV4-1 and J usage is TRBJ2-5, with TRBD2 matching over 7 bases. CDR3 size: 16 residues. Germline loops: CDR1 MGHRA, CDR2 YSYEKL. V shed 3 bases and J 5 bases; nucleotides not matched to a gene: 12. Here the CDR3 DNA reads TGCGCCAGCAGCCATGCCGCGGGGAGGGCAGGGGAGACCCAGTACTTC. Its protein is CASSHAAGRAGETQYF.

This clonotype has more than one count but fewer than ten. CDR3: CASSFPLAGLETQYF. CDR3 nucleotide sequence: TGTGCCAGCAGCTTCCCCCTAGCGGGGTTGGAGACCCAGTACTTC. The rearrangement links TRBV7-2 to TRBJ2-5; 9 bases are a match to TRBD2. J lost 5 bases, V lost 3 bases, and 7 bases had no gene match. This CDR3 comprises 15 residues. The germline V gene encodes CDR1 SGHTA and CDR2 FQGNSA.

V gene TRBV28 combines with J gene TRBJ2-7; TRBD2 aligns across 8 bases. The ends lost 6 bases at V and 7 bases at J; junction bases unmatched: 11. Looked up from germline, CDR1 is MDHEN and CDR2 is SYDVKM. CDR3 length: 14 amino acids. The CDR3 coding sequence is TGTGCCAGCAGAAGAATAGCGGGATTACGGGAGCAGTACTTC. Protein product: CASRRIAGLREQYF.

The rearrangement uses TRBV18 and TRBJ1-5; maybe TRBD1 (5 bases). The CDR3 loop spans 13 amino acids. The V gene lost 5 bases and the J gene lost 7 bases, with 12 bases spanning the gap. Germline loops: CDR1 KGHSH, CDR2 LQKENI. The CDR3 DNA reads as TGTGCCAGCTCAGGGGGATTCAGGCAGCCCCAGCATTTT. Translation gives CASSGGFRQPQHF.